This is a list of T cell receptor beta chains from one sample in a study of T cell repertoires in cytomegalovirus infection. TCRdb redid the calling of the reads with MiXCR, one entry per CDR3 protein. This sample yields 830,000 or so distinct CDR3 sequences, of which approximately 32% are seen a single time; around 12% belongs to the top ten. These receptors have no known antigen. The input for sequencing was cultured CD8+ T cells from PBMCs, taken from culture after CMV antigen stimulation. Receptors originate from a human donor in good health (CMV status not recorded). Some clones in this sample may be carry-over from other donors' samples. Both conserved end residues are part of each CDR3. D genes are given only for firm matches. A clone size is listed for some rows: how often the clone was seen (once, few, many), or a class if it is expanded.

D: .; V: TRBV12-3/TRBV12-4; size: few; J: TRBJ2-3; CDR3: CASSFIITDTQYF; DNA: TGTGCCAGCAGTTTTATTATCACAGATACGCAGTATTTT
D: TRBD1; V: TRBV6-6; size: .; J: TRBJ2-1; CDR3: CASSYSGQNEQFF; DNA: TGTGCCAGCAGTTACTCGGGACAGAATGAGCAGTTCTTC
D: .; V: TRBV10-3; size: .; J: TRBJ2-1; CDR3: CAISESAVTGYNEQFF; DNA: TGTGCCATCAGTGAGTCGGCGGTAACTGGGTACAATGAGCAGTTCTTC
D: .; V: TRBV7-8; size: .; J: TRBJ1-5; CDR3: CASSLGTWADQPQHF; DNA: TGTGCCAGCAGCCTTGGGACCTGGGCCGATCAGCCCCAGCATTTT
D: TRBD1; V: TRBV27; size: .; J: TRBJ1-2; CDR3: CASRTGTGIGYTF; DNA: TGTGCCAGCAGAACCGGGACAGGGATTGGCTACACCTTC
D: TRBD2; V: TRBV7-2; size: many; J: TRBJ2-3; CDR3: CASSTGTSGVADTQYF; DNA: TGTGCCAGCAGCACCGGGACTAGCGGGGTGGCAGATACGCAGTATTTT
D: TRBD2; V: TRBV7-2; size: few; J: TRBJ2-1; CDR3: CASSLEGAGGSYNEQFF; DNA: TGTGCCAGCAGCTTAGAGGGAGCGGGGGGCTCCTACAATGAGCAGTTCTTC
D: TRBD1; V: TRBV7-9; size: many; J: TRBJ2-5; CDR3: CASSTLRDRGQETQYF; DNA: TGTGCCAGCAGCACCCTCCGGGACAGGGGGCAAGAGACCCAGTACTTC
D: TRBD2; V: TRBV4-1; size: .; J: TRBJ2-1; CDR3: CASSFPGGGAKEQFF; DNA: TGCGCCAGCAGCTTCCCGGGCGGGGGGGCGAAGGAGCAGTTCTTC
D: TRBD2; V: TRBV12-3/TRBV12-4; size: many; J: TRBJ2-5; CDR3: CASSLLAGGKETQYF; DNA: TGTGCCAGCAGTTTACTAGCGGGAGGAAAAGAGACCCAGTACTTC
D: TRBD1; V: TRBV3-1; size: .; J: TRBJ2-7; CDR3: CASSLRDRAHYEQYF; DNA: TGTGCCAGCAGCCTTCGGGACAGGGCTCACTACGAGCAGTACTTC
D: .; V: TRBV25-1; size: .; J: TRBJ1-1; CDR3: CASSESGVTEAFF; DNA: TGTGCCAGCAGTGAATCGGGGGTCACTGAAGCTTTCTTT
D: .; V: TRBV6-6; size: .; J: TRBJ2-3; CDR3: CASTYGGLTDTQYF; DNA: TGTGCCAGCACCTACGGGGGGCTGACAGATACGCAGTATTTT
D: .; V: TRBV20-1; size: few; J: TRBJ2-1; CDR3: CSALDRYNEQFF; DNA: TGCAGTGCCTTAGACCGATACAATGAGCAGTTCTTC
D: TRBD1; V: TRBV20-1; size: few; J: TRBJ1-1; CDR3: CSARDYPTGRNEAFF; DNA: TGCAGTGCTAGAGATTATCCGACAGGGAGGAATGAAGCTTTCTTT
D: .; V: TRBV28; size: few; J: TRBJ2-4; CDR3: CASSERGDIQYF; DNA: TGTGCCAGCAGTGAGAGGGGGGACATTCAGTACTTC
D: TRBD1; V: TRBV4-2; size: .; J: TRBJ1-3; CDR3: CASSQEGTGLSSGHTIYF; DNA: TGTGCCAGCAGCCAAGAGGGGACAGGGTTATCCTCTGGACACACCATATATTTT
D: .; V: TRBV10-3; size: .; J: TRBJ1-1; CDR3: CAISGGTENTEAFF; DNA: TGTGCCATCAGTGGGGGGACCGAGAACACTGAAGCTTTCTTT
D: .; V: TRBV19; size: few; J: TRBJ1-1; CDR3: CASTPGLPEPTEAFF; DNA: TGTGCCAGTACCCCTGGGCTCCCCGAGCCCACTGAAGCTTTCTTT